This TCR beta chain was sequenced in a study of blood T cell repertoires in COVID-19. For the study at large: Samples taken during acute and convalescent COVID-19 were collected in the United States, Italy and Spain. PBMCs, B-cell-depleted T cells, or T cells provided the cDNA or gDNA that made up the material.

Method: immunoSEQ multiplex PCR; TCRdb's copy keeps in-frame clones and lacks some. The sample includes some 250,000 clones, 86% seen only once; the top ten take about 16%. Germline V gene lookup returns CDR1 SGDLS and CDR2 YYNGEE. The V end was cut by 3 bases, the J end by 0 bases, with 7 bases between. This CDR3 has 14 residues. Ages ranged from about 18 to 89 years, with residence in around 24 US areas. The V gene is TRBV9, the J gene TRBJ1-3, with TRBD1 as a possible D gene (5 bases). This clonotype was sampled from a man aged 18 to 29 who had recovered from COVID-19. The sequencing input was PBMCs or T cells enriched from blood (not recorded which). The CDR3 loop is CASSATDSGNTIYF. CDR3 bases: TGTGCCAGCAGCGCGACAGACTCTGGAAACACCATATATTTT.